This T cell receptor (beta chain) stems from a study of blood T cell repertoires in COVID-19. Turning to the study itself: The United States, Italy and Spain were the sources of the acute and convalescent COVID-19 samples.

The V end was cut by 0 bases, the J end by 7 bases, with 18 bases between. The germline gives CDR1 GTSNPN, CDR2 SVGIG (reference sequence). This CDR3 contains 15 residues. Libraries were prepared by immunoSEQ multiplex PCR; TCRdb keeps only in-frame clonotypes and omits some of them. The sample shows approximately 260,000 clones, roughly 80% of them seen only once. The clonotype originates from a man younger than 40 with acute COVID-19. The material sequenced was PBMCs or T cells enriched from blood (not recorded which). The chain employs TRBV30 and TRBJ1-2, with D unresolved. The CDR3 coding sequence is TGTGCCTGGAGTGTACTGGCAGGCCCTTTTGTTGGCTACACCTTC. The encoded protein is CAWSVLAGPFVGYTF.